The rows below give T cell receptor beta chains drawn from one sample of a study of shared clonotypes between healthy human individuals. Sequencing used immunoSEQ multiplex PCR; TCRdb keeps in-frame clones, though not all of them. The table includes more than 2,000,000 clones, over 85% detected once. Sample: naive CD4+ T cells sorted from blood. Receptors were obtained from a man younger than 30 in good health. CDR3s include the opening cysteine and the closing phenylalanine or tryptophan. The D gene is left open where the match is weak. Clone size appears in some rows only: once, few, many, or a class for an expanded clone.

TRBJ2-3	-	TRBV7-6	TRBD2	CASSLADSSGRTLDTQYF	TGTGCCAGCAGCTTAGCCGACTCTAGCGGGAGGACCCTAGATACGCAGTATTTT
TRBJ1-5	once	TRBV28	-	CASSGGPNQPQHF	TGTGCCAGCAGTGGGGGTCCAAATCAGCCCCAGCATTTT
TRBJ2-3	-	TRBV5-8	TRBD1	CASRRQGTSTDTQYF	TGTGCCAGCAGGAGACAGGGAACTAGCACAGATACGCAGTATTTT
TRBJ2-3	-	TRBV6-5	TRBD2	CASSYSGLATDTQYF	TGTGCCAGCAGTTACTCGGGACTAGCGACAGATACGCAGTATTTT
TRBJ2-7	-	TRBV5-6	-	CASRTHSSAGYYEQYF	TGTGCCAGCAGGACGCATTCTTCCGCAGGTTACTACGAGCAGTACTTC
TRBJ2-7	-	TRBV27	TRBD2	CASRSGGKGEQYF	TGTGCCAGCCGCAGCGGGGGCAAGGGCGAGCAGTACTTC
TRBJ2-3	-	TRBV6-6	TRBD2	CASSYARLAALDTQYF	TGTGCCAGCAGTTACGCCCGACTAGCTGCCCTGGATACGCAGTATTTT
TRBJ2-3	-	TRBV28	-	CASSPSLGSPSDTQYF	TGTGCCAGCAGCCCTTCCCTTGGGTCCCCTTCGGATACGCAGTATTTT
TRBJ2-1	-	TRBV5-8	TRBD2	CASSFNLAGRDEQFF	TGTGCCAGCAGCTTTAACCTAGCGGGAAGGGATGAGCAGTTCTTC
TRBJ2-3	-	TRBV5-1	TRBD2	CASSGEGRSTDTQYF	TGCGCCAGCAGCGGGGAGGGGAGGAGCACAGATACGCAGTATTTT
TRBJ1-6	-	TRBV29-1	TRBD1	CSVARDSKNSPLHF	TGCAGCGTGGCCCGGGACAGTAAAAATTCACCCCTCCACTTT
TRBJ2-2	-	TRBV6-4	-	CASSDSGGRYTGELFF	TGTGCCAGCAGTGACTCTGGGGGCCGGTATACCGGGGAGCTGTTTTTT
TRBJ2-5	-	TRBV27	TRBD2	CASKGTSGETQYF	TGTGCCAGCAAAGGGACTAGCGGGGAGACCCAGTACTTC
TRBJ2-7	once	TRBV18	-	CASSPPGRISYEQYF	TGTGCCAGCTCACCACCGGGACGGATCTCCTACGAGCAGTACTTC
TRBJ1-1	-	TRBV4-1	TRBD1	CASSRETGNSEAFF	TGCGCCAGCAGCCGAGAGACAGGGAACTCTGAAGCTTTCTTT
TRBJ2-3	-	TRBV9	-	CASSVGPGGRDTQYF	TGTGCCAGCAGCGTAGGTCCCGGGGGCCGGGATACGCAGTATTTT
TRBJ2-1	-	TRBV9	-	CASNGAIGNEQFF	TGTGCCAGCAATGGGGCCATAGGCAATGAGCAGTTCTTC
TRBJ1-6	-	TRBV30	TRBD1	CAWSVSRTGPYNSPLHF	TGTGCCTGGAGTGTGTCCAGGACAGGGCCCTATAATTCACCCCTCCACTTT
TRBJ2-7	-	TRBV10-3	TRBD1	CASSYSGQGPYEQYF	TGTGCCAGCAGTTACTCGGGACAGGGGCCCTACGAGCAGTACTTC
TRBJ1-4	-	TRBV2	-	CASSEGTSEKLFF	TGTGCCAGCAGTGAAGGGACAAGTGAAAAACTGTTTTTT
TRBJ1-5	once	TRBV6-6	-	CASRGDAPQHF	TGTGCCAGCAGAGGGGACGCGCCCCAGCATTTT
TRBJ2-7	once	TRBV5-1	-	CASSRDTYEQYF	TGCGCCAGCAGCCGAGATACCTACGAGCAGTACTTC
TRBJ2-2	-	TRBV4-3	-	CASSQEYLNTGELFF	TGCGCCAGCAGCCAAGAGTACCTTAACACCGGGGAGCTGTTTTTT
TRBJ2-2	-	TRBV19	-	CASSMVHNTGELFF	TGTGCCAGTAGTATGGTCCACAACACCGGGGAGCTGTTTTTT
TRBJ1-2	once	TRBV30	TRBD1	CAWSADRGGYTF	TGTGCCTGGAGTGCCGACAGGGGCGGCTACACCTTC
TRBJ1-1	-	TRBV4-1	-	CASSASGLNTEAFF	TGCGCCAGCAGCGCTTCCGGGCTGAACACTGAAGCTTTCTTT
TRBJ2-5	-	TRBV7-2	TRBD2	CASSNGLAVQETQYF	TGTGCCAGCAGCAACGGACTAGCGGTTCAAGAGACCCAGTACTTC
TRBJ2-7	-	TRBV7-2	-	CASSPRTRQGQYF	TGTGCCAGCAGCCCCAGGACCCGACAAGGGCAGTACTTC
TRBJ1-3	-	TRBV4-1	-	CASSQGSGNAGNTIYF	TGCGCCAGCAGCCAAGGTTCCGGGAACGCTGGAAACACCATATATTTT
TRBJ1-4	-	TRBV18	-	CASSPGVEEKLFF	TGTGCCAGCTCACCGGGGGTAGAAGAAAAACTGTTTTTT
TRBJ1-1	-	TRBV5-1	TRBD1	CASALQGADTEAFF	TGCGCCAGCGCCCTACAGGGGGCGGACACTGAAGCTTTCTTT
TRBJ2-3	-	TRBV6-7	TRBD2	CASSRTSGRRAIITDTQYF	TGTGCCAGCAGTCGGACTAGCGGGAGGCGGGCAATAATCACAGATACGCAGTATTTT
TRBJ1-1	-	TRBV2	-	CASSGTPGNTEAFF	TGTGCCAGCAGTGGAACACCCGGGAACACTGAAGCTTTCTTT
TRBJ2-7	-	TRBV28	-	CASSSGTVTYEQYF	TGTGCCAGCAGCTCCGGGACGGTTACCTACGAGCAGTACTTC
TRBJ1-4	once	TRBV27	-	CASSSRGGGEKLFF	TGTGCCAGCAGTTCCAGGGGAGGCGGTGAAAAACTGTTTTTT
TRBJ2-5	-	TRBV19	-	CASSIDLGLGETQYF	TGTGCCAGTAGTATAGATCTGGGGTTGGGAGAGACCCAGTACTTC
TRBJ1-5	-	TRBV19	TRBD1	CASSSLSAGGYQPQHF	TGTGCCAGTAGTTCTCTTAGTGCAGGGGGATATCAGCCCCAGCATTTT
TRBJ2-7	-	TRBV11-3	-	CASSEKGSSYEQYF	TGTGCCAGCAGCGAAAAAGGGAGCTCCTACGAGCAGTACTTC
TRBJ2-5	-	TRBV5-1	-	CASSPLAGVQETQYF	TGCGCCAGCAGCCCCCTGGCAGGGGTCCAAGAGACCCAGTACTTC
TRBJ1-2	-	TRBV18	TRBD1	CASSPDRDRGYTF	TGTGCCAGCTCACCCGACAGGGATCGTGGCTACACCTTC
TRBJ1-2	-	TRBV5-5	-	CASSLRGPNYGYTF	TGTGCCAGCAGCTTGAGGGGCCCTAACTATGGCTACACCTTC
TRBJ1-4	-	TRBV9	-	CASSLGATNEKLFF	TGTGCCAGCAGCTTAGGAGCAACTAATGAAAAACTGTTTTTT
TRBJ1-2	-	TRBV7-2	-	CASSSELANYGYTF	TGTGCCAGCAGCTCAGAGCTAGCTAACTATGGCTACACCTTC
TRBJ2-1	once	TRBV11-2	TRBD1	CASSTWTGHYNEQFF	TGTGCCAGCAGCACCTGGACAGGCCACTACAATGAGCAGTTCTTC
TRBJ2-1	-	TRBV9	TRBD2	CASSVALAGTVEQFF	TGTGCCAGCAGCGTAGCGCTAGCGGGAACGGTGGAGCAGTTCTTC
TRBJ1-2	-	TRBV4-1	-	CASSQDRRGVWGYTF	TGCGCCAGCAGCCAAGATAGGAGGGGGGTGTGGGGCTACACCTTC
TRBJ1-1	-	TRBV6-1	TRBD1	CASSGTGRNTEAFF	TGTGCCAGCAGCGGGACAGGGAGGAACACTGAAGCTTTCTTT
TRBJ1-6	-	TRBV30	-	CAGASNSPLHF	TGTGCCGGGGCCTCAAATTCACCCCTCCACTTT
TRBJ2-7	-	TRBV7-2	-	CASSLGPTRLGPYEQYF	TGTGCCAGCAGCTTAGGACCCACGAGACTAGGTCCGTACGAGCAGTACTTC
TRBJ2-5	once	TRBV2	TRBD1	CASSGYRGQETQYF	TGTGCCAGCAGTGGTTACAGGGGCCAAGAGACCCAGTACTTC
TRBJ2-2	-	TRBV5-1	TRBD1	CANGDRVTGELFF	TGCGCCAACGGGGACAGGGTCACCGGGGAGCTGTTTTTT
TRBJ1-1	once	TRBV7-9	TRBD1	CASSLQGGEAFF	TGTGCCAGCAGCCTCCAGGGGGGCGAAGCTTTCTTT